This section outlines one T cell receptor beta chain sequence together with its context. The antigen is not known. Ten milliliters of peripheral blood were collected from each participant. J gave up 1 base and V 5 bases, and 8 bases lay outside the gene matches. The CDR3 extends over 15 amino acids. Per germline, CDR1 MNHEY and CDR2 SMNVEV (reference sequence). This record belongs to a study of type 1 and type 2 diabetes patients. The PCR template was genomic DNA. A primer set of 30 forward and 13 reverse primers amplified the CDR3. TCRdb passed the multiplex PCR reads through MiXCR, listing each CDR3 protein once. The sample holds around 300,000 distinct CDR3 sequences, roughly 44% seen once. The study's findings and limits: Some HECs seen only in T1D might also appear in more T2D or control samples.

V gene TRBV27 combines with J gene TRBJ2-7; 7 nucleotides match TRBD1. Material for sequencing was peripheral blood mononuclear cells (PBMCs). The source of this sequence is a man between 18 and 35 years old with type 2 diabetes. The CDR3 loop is CASSPIRDSSYEQYF. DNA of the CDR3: TGTGCCAGCAGTCCAATAAGGGACAGTTCCTACGAGCAGTACTTC.